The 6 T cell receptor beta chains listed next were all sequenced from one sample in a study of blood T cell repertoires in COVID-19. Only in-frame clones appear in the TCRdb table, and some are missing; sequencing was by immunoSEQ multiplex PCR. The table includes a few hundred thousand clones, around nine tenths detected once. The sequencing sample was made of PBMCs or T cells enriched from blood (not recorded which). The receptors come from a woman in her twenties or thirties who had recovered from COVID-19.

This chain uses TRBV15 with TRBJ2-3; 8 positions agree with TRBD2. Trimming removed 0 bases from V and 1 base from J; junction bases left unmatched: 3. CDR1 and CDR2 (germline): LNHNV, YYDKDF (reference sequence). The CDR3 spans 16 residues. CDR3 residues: CATSRDGRGGTDTQYF. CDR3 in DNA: TGTGCCACCAGCAGAGACGGGCGGGGGGGCACAGATACGCAGTATTTT.

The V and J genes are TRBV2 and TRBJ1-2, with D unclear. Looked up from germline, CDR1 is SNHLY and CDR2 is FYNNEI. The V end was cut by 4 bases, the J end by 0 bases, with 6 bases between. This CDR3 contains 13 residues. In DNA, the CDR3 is TGTGCCAGCAGTGTGGAGACTAACTATGGCTACACCTTC. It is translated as CASSVETNYGYTF.

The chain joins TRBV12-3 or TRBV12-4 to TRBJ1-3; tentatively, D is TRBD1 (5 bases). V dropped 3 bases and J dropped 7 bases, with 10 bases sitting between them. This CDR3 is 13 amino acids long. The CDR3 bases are TGTGCCAGCAGTTTCGGGGGGGGGAACACCATATATTTT. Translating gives CASSFGGGNTIYF.

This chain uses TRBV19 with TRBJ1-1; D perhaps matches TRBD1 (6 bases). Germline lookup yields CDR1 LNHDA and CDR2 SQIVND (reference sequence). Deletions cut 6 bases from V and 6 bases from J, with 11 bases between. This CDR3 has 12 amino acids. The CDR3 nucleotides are TGTGCCAGTAGCACAGGGATCGCTGAAGCTTTCTTT. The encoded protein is CASSTGIAEAFF.

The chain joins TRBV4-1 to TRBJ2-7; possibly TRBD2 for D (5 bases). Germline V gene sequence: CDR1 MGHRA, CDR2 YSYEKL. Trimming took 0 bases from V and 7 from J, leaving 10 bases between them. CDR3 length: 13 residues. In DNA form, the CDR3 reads TGCGCCAGCAGCCAAGATCCGGGGAGAGAGCAGTACTTC. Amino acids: CASSQDPGREQYF.

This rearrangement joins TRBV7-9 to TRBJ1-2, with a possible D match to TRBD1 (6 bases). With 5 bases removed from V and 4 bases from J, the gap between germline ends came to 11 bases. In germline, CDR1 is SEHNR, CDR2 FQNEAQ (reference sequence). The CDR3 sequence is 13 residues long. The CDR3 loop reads CASSDRTVYGYTF. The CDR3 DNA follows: TGTGCCAGCAGCGATCGGACAGTCTATGGCTACACCTTC.